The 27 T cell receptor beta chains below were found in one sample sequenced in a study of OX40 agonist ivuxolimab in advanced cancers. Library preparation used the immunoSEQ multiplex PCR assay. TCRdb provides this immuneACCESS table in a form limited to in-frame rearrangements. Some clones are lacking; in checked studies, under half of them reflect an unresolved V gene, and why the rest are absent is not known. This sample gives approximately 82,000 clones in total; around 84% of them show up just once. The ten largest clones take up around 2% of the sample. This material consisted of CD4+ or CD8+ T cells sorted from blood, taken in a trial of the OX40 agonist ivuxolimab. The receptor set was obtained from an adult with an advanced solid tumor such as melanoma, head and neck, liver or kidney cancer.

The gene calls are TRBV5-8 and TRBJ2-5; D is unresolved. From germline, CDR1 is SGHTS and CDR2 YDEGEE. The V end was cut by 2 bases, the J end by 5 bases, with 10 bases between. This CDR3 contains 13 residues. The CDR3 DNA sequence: TGTGCCAGCAGCTTTTGGGCTGGGGAGACCCAGTACTTC. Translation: CASSFWAGETQYF.

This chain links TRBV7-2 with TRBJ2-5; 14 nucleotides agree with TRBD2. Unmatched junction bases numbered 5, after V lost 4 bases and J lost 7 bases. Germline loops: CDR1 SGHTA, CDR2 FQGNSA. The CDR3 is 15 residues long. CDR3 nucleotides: TGTGCCAGCAGCTATGGGACTAGCGGGAGTGGGACCCAGTACTTC. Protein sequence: CASSYGTSGSGTQYF.

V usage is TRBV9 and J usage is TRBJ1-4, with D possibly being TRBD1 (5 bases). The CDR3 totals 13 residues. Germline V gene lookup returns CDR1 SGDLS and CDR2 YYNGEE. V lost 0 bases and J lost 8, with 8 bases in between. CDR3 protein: CASSVGREEKLFF. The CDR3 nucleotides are TGTGCCAGCAGCGTAGGCAGGGAGGAAAAACTGTTTTTT.

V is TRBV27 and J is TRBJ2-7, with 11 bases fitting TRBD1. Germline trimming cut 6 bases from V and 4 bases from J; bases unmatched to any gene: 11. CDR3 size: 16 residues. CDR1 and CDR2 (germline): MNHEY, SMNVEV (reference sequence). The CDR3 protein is CASRGTGDRGFYEQYF. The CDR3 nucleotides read TGTGCCAGCAGGGGAACCGGGGACAGGGGGTTTTACGAGCAGTACTTC.

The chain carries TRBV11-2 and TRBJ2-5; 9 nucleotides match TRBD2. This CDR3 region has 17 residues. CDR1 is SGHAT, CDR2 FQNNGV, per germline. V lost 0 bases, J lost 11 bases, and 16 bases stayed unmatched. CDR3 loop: CASSLDEASGTKLTQYF. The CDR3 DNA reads TGTGCCAGCAGCTTAGATGAGGCTAGCGGGACCAAACTAACGCAGTACTTC.

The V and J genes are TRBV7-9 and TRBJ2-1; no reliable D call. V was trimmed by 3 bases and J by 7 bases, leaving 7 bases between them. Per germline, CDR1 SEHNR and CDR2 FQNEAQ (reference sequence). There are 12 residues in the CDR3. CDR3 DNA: TGTGCCAGCAGCTTTTCTCAAAATGAGCAGTTCTTC. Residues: CASSFSQNEQFF.

CDR3 residues: CASRITSGSPGTDIQYF. The CDR3 nucleotides are TGTGCCAGCAGGATAACTAGCGGGAGTCCCGGAACGGACATTCAGTACTTC. The chain couples TRBV2 to TRBJ2-4, with TRBD2 matching 11 bases. CDR3 size: 17 residues. Germline V gene sequence: CDR1 SNHLY, CDR2 FYNNEI. V dropped 6 bases and J dropped 8; count of bases not matched to a gene: 15. Based on the CDR3 plus reference TRBV2 and TRBJ2-4, the full variable domain is EPEVTQTPSHQVTQMGQEVILRCVPISNHLYFYWYRQILGQKVEFLVSFYNNEISEKSEIFDDQFSVERPDGSNFTLKIRSTKLEDSAMYFCASRITSGSPGTDIQYFGAGTRLSVL.

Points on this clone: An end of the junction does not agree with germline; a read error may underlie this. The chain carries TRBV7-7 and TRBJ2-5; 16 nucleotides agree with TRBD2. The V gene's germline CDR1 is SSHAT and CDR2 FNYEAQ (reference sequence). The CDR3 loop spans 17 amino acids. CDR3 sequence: CASSPGTSGGVRETQYF. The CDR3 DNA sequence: TGTGCTAGCAGCCCCGGGACTAGCGGGGGGGTGCGGGAGACCCAGTACTTC. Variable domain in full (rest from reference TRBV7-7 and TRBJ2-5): GAGVSQSPRYKVTKRGQDVTLRCDPISSHATLYWYQQALGQGPEFLTYFNYEAQPDKSGLPSDRFSAERPEGSISTLTIQRTEQRDSAMYRCASSPGTSGGVRETQYFGPGTRLLVL.

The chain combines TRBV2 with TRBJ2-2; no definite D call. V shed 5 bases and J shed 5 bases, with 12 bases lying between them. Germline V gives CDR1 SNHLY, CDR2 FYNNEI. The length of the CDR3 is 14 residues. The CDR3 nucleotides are TGTGCCAGCAGTTTCCAAGTGGGAACCGGGGAGCTGTTTTTT. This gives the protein CASSFQVGTGELFF. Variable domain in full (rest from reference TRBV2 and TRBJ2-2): EPEVTQTPSHQVTQMGQEVILRCVPISNHLYFYWYRQILGQKVEFLVSFYNNEISEKSEIFDDQFSVERPDGSNFTLKIRSTKLEDSAMYFCASSFQVGTGELFFGEGSRLTVL.

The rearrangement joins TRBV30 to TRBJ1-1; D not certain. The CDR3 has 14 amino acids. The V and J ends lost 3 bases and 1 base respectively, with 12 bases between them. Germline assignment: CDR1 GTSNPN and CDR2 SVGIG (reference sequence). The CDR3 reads CAWSHGRGNTEAFF. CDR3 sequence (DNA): TGTGCCTGGAGCCACGGAAGAGGGAACACTGAAGCTTTCTTT.

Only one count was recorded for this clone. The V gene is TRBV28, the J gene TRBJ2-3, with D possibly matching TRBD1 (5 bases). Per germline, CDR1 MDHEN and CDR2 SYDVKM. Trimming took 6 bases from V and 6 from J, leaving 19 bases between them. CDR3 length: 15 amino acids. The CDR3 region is CASSPNRPRVDTQYF. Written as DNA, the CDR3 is TGTGCCAGCAGCCCTAATCGGCCCAGGGTCGATACGCAGTATTTT.

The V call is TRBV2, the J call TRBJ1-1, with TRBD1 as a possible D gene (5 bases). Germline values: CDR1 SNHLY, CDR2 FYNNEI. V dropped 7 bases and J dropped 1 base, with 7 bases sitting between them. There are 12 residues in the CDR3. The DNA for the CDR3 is TGTGCCAGCATGAGGGGGAACACTGAAGCTTTCTTT. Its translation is CASMRGNTEAFF.

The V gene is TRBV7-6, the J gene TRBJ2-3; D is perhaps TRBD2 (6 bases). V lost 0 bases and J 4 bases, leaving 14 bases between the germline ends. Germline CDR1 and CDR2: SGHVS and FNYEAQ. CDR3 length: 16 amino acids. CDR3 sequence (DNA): TGTGCCAGCAGCTTAGCGGGGGTTGCGGGACCAGATACGCAGTATTTT. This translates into CASSLAGVAGPDTQYF.

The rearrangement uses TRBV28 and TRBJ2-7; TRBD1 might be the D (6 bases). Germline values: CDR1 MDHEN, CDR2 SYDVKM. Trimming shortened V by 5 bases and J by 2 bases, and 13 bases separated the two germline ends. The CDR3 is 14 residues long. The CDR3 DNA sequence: TGTGCCAGCAGTCATGGGACATCTCCCTACGAGCAGTACTTC. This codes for CASSHGTSPYEQYF.

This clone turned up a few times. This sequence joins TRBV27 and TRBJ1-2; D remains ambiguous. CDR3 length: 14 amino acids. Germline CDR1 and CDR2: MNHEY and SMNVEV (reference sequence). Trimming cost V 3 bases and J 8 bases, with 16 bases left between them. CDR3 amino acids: CASSFHTASGGYTF. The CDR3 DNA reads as TGTGCCAGCAGTTTCCACACTGCCTCTGGGGGCTACACCTTC.

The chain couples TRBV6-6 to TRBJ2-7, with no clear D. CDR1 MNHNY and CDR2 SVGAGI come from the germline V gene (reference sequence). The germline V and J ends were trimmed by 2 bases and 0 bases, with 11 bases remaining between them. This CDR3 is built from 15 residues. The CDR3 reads CASSYAPTNSYEQYF. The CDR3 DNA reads TGTGCCAGCAGTTACGCGCCAACTAACTCCTACGAGCAGTACTTC.

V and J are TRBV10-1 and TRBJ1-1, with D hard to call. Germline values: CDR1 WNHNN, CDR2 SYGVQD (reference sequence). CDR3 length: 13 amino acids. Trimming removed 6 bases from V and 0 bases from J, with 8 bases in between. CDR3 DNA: TGCGCCAGCAGGGACGCAATGAACACTGAAGCTTTCTTT. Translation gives CASRDAMNTEAFF.

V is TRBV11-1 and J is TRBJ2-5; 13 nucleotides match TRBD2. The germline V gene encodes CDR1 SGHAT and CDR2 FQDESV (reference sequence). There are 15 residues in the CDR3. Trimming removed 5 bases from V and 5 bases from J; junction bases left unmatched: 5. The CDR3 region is CASSAWTSGSETQYF. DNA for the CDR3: TGTGCCAGCAGCGCCTGGACTAGCGGGAGCGAGACCCAGTACTTC.

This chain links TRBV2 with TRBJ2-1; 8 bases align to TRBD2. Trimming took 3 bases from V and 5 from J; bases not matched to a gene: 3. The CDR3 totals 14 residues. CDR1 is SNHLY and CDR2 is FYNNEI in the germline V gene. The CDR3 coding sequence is TGTGCCAGCAGTGAGGCGGGAGGAAACAATGAGCAGTTCTTC. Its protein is CASSEAGGNNEQFF. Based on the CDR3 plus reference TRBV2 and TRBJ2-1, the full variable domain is EPEVTQTPSHQVTQMGQEVILRCVPISNHLYFYWYRQILGQKVEFLVSFYNNEISEKSEIFDDQFSVERPDGSNFTLKIRSTKLEDSAMYFCASSEAGGNNEQFFGPGTRLTVL.

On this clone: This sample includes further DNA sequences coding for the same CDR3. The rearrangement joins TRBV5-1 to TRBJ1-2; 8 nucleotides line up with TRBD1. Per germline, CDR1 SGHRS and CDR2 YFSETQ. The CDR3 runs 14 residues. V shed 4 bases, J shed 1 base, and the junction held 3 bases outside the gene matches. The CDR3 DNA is TGCGCCAGCAGCACCGGACAGGGTAACTATGGCTACACCTTC. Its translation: CASSTGQGNYGYTF.

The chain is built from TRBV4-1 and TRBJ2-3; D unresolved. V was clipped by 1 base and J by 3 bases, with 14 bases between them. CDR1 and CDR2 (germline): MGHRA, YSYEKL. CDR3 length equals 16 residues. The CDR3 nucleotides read TGCGCCAGCAGCCAAGGTCCAGCCGCGCAAACAGATACGCAGTATTTT. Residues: CASSQGPAAQTDTQYF.

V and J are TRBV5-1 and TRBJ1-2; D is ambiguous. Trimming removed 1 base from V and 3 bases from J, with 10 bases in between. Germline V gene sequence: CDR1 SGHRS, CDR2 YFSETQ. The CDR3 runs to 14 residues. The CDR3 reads CASSLSGYDYGYTF. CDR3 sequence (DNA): TGCGCCAGCAGCTTGAGCGGGTACGACTATGGCTACACCTTC.

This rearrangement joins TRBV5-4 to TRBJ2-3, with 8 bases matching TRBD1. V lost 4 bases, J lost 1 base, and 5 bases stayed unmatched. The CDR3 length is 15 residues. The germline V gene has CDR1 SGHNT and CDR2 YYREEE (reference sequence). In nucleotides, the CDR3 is TGTGCCAGCAGCCCAGGGGGCGGGGGCACAGATACGCAGTATTTT. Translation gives CASSPGGGGTDTQYF.

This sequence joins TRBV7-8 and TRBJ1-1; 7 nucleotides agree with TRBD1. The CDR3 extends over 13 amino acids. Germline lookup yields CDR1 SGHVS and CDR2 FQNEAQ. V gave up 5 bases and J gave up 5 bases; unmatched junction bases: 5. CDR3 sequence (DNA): TGTGCCAGCAGCCCGCAGGGGGAAACTGAAGCTTTCTTT. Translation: CASSPQGETEAFF.

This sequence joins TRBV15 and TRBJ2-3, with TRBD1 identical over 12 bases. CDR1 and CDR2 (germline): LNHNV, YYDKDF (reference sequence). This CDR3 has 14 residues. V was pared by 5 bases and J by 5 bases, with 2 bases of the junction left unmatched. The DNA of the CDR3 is TGTGCCACCAGCCGGGACAGGGGGCAAGATACGCAGTATTTT. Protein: CATSRDRGQDTQYF.

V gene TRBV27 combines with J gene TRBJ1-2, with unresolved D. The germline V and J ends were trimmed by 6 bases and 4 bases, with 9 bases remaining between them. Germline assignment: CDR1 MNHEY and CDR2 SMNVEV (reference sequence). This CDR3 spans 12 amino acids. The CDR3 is CASRVGSYGYTF. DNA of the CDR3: TGTGCCAGCAGGGTCGGATCCTATGGCTACACCTTC.

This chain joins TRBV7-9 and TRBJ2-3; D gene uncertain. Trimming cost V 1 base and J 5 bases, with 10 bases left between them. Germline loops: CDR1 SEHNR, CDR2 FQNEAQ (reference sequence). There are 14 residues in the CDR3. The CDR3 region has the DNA TGTGCCAGCAGCTTAGGACTCCTCGGAGATACGCAGTATTTT. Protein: CASSLGLLGDTQYF.